Listed below are T cell receptor beta chains from one sample, sequenced in a study of blood T cell repertoires in COVID-19. Repertoires were generated with immunoSEQ multiplex PCR, while TCRdb's copy carries only in-frame clones and drops some. This sample has 97,000 or so clones, with 79% found just once. Sequenced: peripheral blood. The receptor source for this set is a woman at least 80 years old with active or convalescent COVID-19. CDR3s include the opening cysteine and the closing phenylalanine or tryptophan. The D gene is left open where the match is weak. Expanded clones get a size class; other rows say once, few or many, or leave the size out.

v_gene	abundance	d_gene	j_gene	CDR3aa	CDR3nt
TRBV7-8	NA	TRBD1	TRBJ1-6	CASRAYRGQTNSPLHF	TGTGCCAGCAGAGCATATAGGGGACAGACAAATTCACCCCTCCACTTT
TRBV18	NA	NA	TRBJ2-5	CASSPAGAETQYF	TGTGCCAGCTCACCAGCAGGGGCAGAGACCCAGTACTTC
TRBV6-2/TRBV6-3	NA	TRBD1	TRBJ2-1	CASSYSTGEIYNEQFF	TGTGCCAGCAGTTACTCCACAGGGGAGATTTACAATGAGCAGTTCTTC
TRBV19	NA	NA	TRBJ1-5	CASSILSRVNQPQHF	TGTGCCAGTAGTATTCTCTCCAGGGTTAATCAGCCCCAGCATTTT
TRBV5-1	NA	TRBD1	TRBJ2-5	CASSLTGWETQYF	TGTGCCAGCAGCTTGACAGGGTGGGAGACCCAGTACTTC
TRBV19	NA	NA	TRBJ1-5	CASSIRGSFSNQPQHF	TGTGCCAGTAGTATCAGGGGATCGTTTAGCAATCAGCCCCAGCATTTT
TRBV30	NA	NA	TRBJ2-7	CAWRDFGAYEQYF	TGTGCCTGGAGGGACTTTGGGGCCTACGAGCAGTACTTC
TRBV5-4	once	TRBD1	TRBJ2-7	CASSGGQGVIYEQYF	TGTGCCAGCAGCGGGGGACAGGGGGTAATCTACGAGCAGTACTTC
TRBV15	NA	NA	TRBJ1-2	CATSAQQEGVYGYTF	TGTGCCACCAGCGCCCAACAGGAGGGTGTCTATGGCTACACCTTC
TRBV2	few	NA	TRBJ1-2	CASTGGSPYGYTF	TGTGCCAGCACCGGGGGATCGCCCTATGGCTACACCTTC
TRBV28	NA	TRBD1	TRBJ1-2	CASRTGQAYGYTF	TGTGCCAGCAGAACGGGACAGGCTTATGGCTACACCTTC
TRBV18	NA	NA	TRBJ1-3	CASSPRQFSGNTIYF	TGTGCCAGCTCACCCCGACAGTTCTCTGGAAACACCATATATTTT
TRBV18	NA	NA	TRBJ1-2	CASSSQTAYNYGYTF	TGTGCCAGCTCATCCCAGACAGCTTATAACTATGGCTACACCTTC
TRBV29-1	NA	TRBD1	TRBJ1-1	CSPSIAGGTEAFF	TGCAGCCCCAGTATAGCAGGGGGCACTGAAGCTTTCTTT
TRBV7-9	NA	TRBD2	TRBJ2-7	CASSSRTSDEQYF	TGTGCCAGCAGCTCCCGAACTAGCGACGAGCAGTACTTC
TRBV2	NA	TRBD1	TRBJ2-5	CASHSDRGETQYF	TGTGCCAGCCATTCTGACAGGGGAGAGACCCAGTACTTC
TRBV5-1	few	NA	TRBJ2-7	CASSLVRGDYEQYF	TGCGCCAGCAGCTTGGTCCGGGGAGACTACGAGCAGTACTTC
TRBV30	NA	TRBD1	TRBJ1-6	CAWRDRASPLHF	TGTGCCTGGAGAGACAGGGCTTCACCCCTCCACTTT
TRBV6-4	NA	NA	TRBJ2-1	CASSDSAGALIEQFF	TGTGCCAGCAGTGACTCAGCAGGGGCGCTCATTGAGCAGTTCTTC